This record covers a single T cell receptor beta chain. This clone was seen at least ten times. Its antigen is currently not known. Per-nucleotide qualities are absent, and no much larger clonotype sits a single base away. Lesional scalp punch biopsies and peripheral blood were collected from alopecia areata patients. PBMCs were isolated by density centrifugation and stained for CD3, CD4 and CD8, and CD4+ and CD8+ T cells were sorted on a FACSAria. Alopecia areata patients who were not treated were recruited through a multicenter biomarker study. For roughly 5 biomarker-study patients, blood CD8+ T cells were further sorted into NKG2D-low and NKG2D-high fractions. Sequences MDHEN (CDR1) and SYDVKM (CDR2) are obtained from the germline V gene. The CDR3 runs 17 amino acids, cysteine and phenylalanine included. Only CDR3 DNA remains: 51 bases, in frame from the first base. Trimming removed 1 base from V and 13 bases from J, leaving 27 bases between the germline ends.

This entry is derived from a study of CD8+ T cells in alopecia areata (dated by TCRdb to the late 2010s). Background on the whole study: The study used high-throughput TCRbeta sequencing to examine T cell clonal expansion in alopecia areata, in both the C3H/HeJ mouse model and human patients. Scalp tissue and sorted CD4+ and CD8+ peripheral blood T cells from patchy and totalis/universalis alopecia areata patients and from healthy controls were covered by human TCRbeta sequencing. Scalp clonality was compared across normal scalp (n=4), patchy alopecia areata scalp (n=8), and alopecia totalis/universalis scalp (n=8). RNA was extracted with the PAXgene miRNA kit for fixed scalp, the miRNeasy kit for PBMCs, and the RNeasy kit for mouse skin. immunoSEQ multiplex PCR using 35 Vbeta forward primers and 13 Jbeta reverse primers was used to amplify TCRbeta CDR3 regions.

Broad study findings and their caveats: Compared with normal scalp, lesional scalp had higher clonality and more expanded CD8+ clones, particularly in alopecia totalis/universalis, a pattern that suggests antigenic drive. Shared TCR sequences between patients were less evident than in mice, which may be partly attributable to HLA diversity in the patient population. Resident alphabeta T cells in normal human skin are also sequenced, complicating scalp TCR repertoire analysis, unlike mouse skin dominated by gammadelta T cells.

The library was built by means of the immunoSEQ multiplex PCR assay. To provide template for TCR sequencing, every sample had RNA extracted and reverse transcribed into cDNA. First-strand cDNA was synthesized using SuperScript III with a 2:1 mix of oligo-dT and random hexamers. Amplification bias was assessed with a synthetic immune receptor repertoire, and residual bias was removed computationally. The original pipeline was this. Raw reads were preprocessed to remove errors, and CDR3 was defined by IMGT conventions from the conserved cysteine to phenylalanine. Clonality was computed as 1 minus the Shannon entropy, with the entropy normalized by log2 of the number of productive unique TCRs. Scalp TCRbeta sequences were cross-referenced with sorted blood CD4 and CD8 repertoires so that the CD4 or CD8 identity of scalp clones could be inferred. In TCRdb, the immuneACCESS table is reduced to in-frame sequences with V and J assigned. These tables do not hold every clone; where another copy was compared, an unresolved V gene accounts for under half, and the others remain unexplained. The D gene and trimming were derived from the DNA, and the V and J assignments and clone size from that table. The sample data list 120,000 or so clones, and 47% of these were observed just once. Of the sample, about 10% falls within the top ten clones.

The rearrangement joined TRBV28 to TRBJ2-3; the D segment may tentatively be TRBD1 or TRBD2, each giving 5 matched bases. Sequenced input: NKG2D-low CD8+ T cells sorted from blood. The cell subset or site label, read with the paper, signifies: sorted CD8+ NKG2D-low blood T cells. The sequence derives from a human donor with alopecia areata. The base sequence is TGTGCCAGCAGTTTATCTTCAGGGTACGCGTTTAAGGGACGGGAGTATTTT. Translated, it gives CASSLSSGYAFKGREYF.